A selection of T cell receptor beta chains follows, all from one sample in a study of blood T cell repertoires in COVID-19. Repertoires were generated with immunoSEQ multiplex PCR, while TCRdb's copy carries only in-frame clones and drops some. The sample carries approximately 140,000 clones, under 85% recorded once. Sequenced sample: peripheral blood. Receptors originate from a middle-aged man with active or convalescent COVID-19. Each CDR3 is given with its conserved first and last residue. D genes are given only for firm matches.

NA	TRBV27	TRBJ1-6	TGTGCCAGCAGTTTTAATAATTCACCCCTCCACTTT	CASSFNNSPLHF
TRBD2	TRBV7-9	TRBJ2-1	TGTGCCAGCAGCCCCTCGACTAGCGGGGTTAATGAGCAGTTCTTC	CASSPSTSGVNEQFF
TRBD1	TRBV6-5	TRBJ1-4	TGTGCCAGCAGCAAACGGACAGGCCGGAATGAAAAACTGTTTTTT	CASSKRTGRNEKLFF
TRBD1	TRBV6-5	TRBJ2-2	TGTGCCAGCCAGAAAGACAGGGCGACCGGGGAGCTGTTTTTT	CASQKDRATGELFF
TRBD2	TRBV7-3	TRBJ2-5	TGTGCCAGCAGCTTAGCGGGACTACACCAAGAGACCCAGTACTTC	CASSLAGLHQETQYF
TRBD1	TRBV7-9	TRBJ2-1	TGTGCCAGCAGCCACCCGGGGCAGGGGGCTCTTAATGAGCAGTTCTTC	CASSHPGQGALNEQFF
TRBD1	TRBV25-1	TRBJ2-2	TGTGCCAGCAGTGGAGACAGGGGGCGCTTTGGCACCGGGGAGCTGTTTTTT	CASSGDRGRFGTGELFF
TRBD1	TRBV5-1	TRBJ2-2	TGCGCCAGCAGCTGGAGCGGGGACAGGGGGGAGGAGCTGTTTTTT	CASSWSGDRGEELFF
TRBD1	TRBV5-1	TRBJ2-1	TGCGCCAGCAGCTACGGACAGGGGGGCTACAATGAGCAGTTCTTC	CASSYGQGGYNEQFF
NA	TRBV3-1/TRBV3-2	TRBJ1-1	TGTGCCAGCAGCCGCCGCGGGGCCACGAACACTGAAGCTTTCTTT	CASSRRGATNTEAFF
TRBD2	TRBV6-5	TRBJ2-5	TGTGCCAGCAGCGGGGGGGCGGCCCAGTACTTC	CASSGGAAQYF
NA	TRBV11-2	TRBJ1-3	TGTGCCAGCAGCCTAATAAGGGGTTCTGGAAACACCATATATTTT	CASSLIRGSGNTIYF
TRBD1	TRBV7-2	TRBJ2-7	TGTGCCAGCAGCACGCCCGGGACAGGGGGCTCCAACGAGCAGTACTTC	CASSTPGTGGSNEQYF
NA	TRBV5-1	TRBJ2-7	TGCGCCAGCAGCTTGGGGTCGCAGGAGCAGTACTTC	CASSLGSQEQYF
TRBD1	TRBV5-1	TRBJ1-1	TGCGCCAGCAGTCCTGGCAGGGGGGCAGGGAACACTGAAGCTTTCTTT	CASSPGRGAGNTEAFF
TRBD2	TRBV6-5	TRBJ2-7	TGTGCCAGCAGTCGAAGCGGGGGTTCATACGAGCAGTACTTC	CASSRSGGSYEQYF
NA	TRBV6-5	TRBJ2-6	TGTGCCAGCAGTTACAAGCGGAGGCCTGGGGCCAACGTCCTGACTTTC	CASSYKRRPGANVLTF
NA	TRBV5-1	TRBJ2-7	TGCGCCAGCAGCCTGGACGGCCCCCTGAGGGAGCAGTACTTC	CASSLDGPLREQYF
TRBD2	TRBV6-2/TRBV6-3	TRBJ2-7	TGTGCCAGCAGCGCCCCTAGCGGGGGGAAGAACGAGCAGTACTTC	CASSAPSGGKNEQYF
NA	TRBV6-2/TRBV6-3	TRBJ2-4	TGTGCCAGCAGTTATCGGGTAGCCAAAAACATTCAGTACTTC	CASSYRVAKNIQYF
NA	TRBV7-2	TRBJ1-4	TGTGCCAGCAGCTTAGGTGGGGCTATGAATGAAAAACTGTTTTTT	CASSLGGAMNEKLFF
TRBD1	TRBV7-2	TRBJ1-2	TGTGCCAGCAGCACGGGACAGGGCCATGGCCCACCGAGAATTTTC	CASSTGQGHGPPRIF
TRBD1	TRBV5-4	TRBJ2-1	TGTGCCAGCAGCTTGGGTGGGACAGGAGGCTACAATGAGCAGTTCTTC	CASSLGGTGGYNEQFF